This section outlines one T cell receptor beta chain sequence together with its context. The antigen remains undetermined. The data belong to a study of graft-versus-host responses after intestinal transplantation. Study-level information: Every recipient underwent anti-thymocyte globulin induction, then tacrolimus and steroids for roughly 3 years.

Sequencing used immunoSEQ multiplex PCR; TCRdb keeps in-frame clones, though not all of them. Counted here are 55,000 to 85,000 clones, more than 80% occurring once; the ten biggest clones make up approximately 2.7%. General observations from the study: High graft-versus-host to host-versus-graft clonal ratios were found in allografts of patients who had graft-donor T cell macrochimerism. Ileal or blood samples showed some GvH clones first, and such clones were also found in recipient marrow. Declines in HvG clones occurring early post-transplant were associated with peak circulating GvH clone levels.

Germline CDR1 is SEHNR and CDR2 is FQNEAQ (reference sequence). V gave up 1 base and J gave up 2 bases, with 6 bases separating them. The length of the CDR3 is 13 residues. The clonotype originates from a human donor who received an intestinal transplant. This chain uses TRBV7-9 with TRBJ2-7; unclear D gene. Here the sequenced sample was unstimulated CD8+ T cells sorted from spleen or lymph node cells, taken before intestinal transplant. The CDR3 loop reads CASSLDPAYEQYF. For the CDR3, the DNA is TGTGCCAGCAGCTTAGACCCGGCCTACGAGCAGTACTTC. Looking up the rest from reference TRBV7-9 and TRBJ2-7 gives the full variable domain: DTGVSQNPRHKITKRGQNVTFRCDPISEHNRLYWYRQTLGQGPEFLTYFQNEAQLEKSRLLSDRFSAERPKGSFSTLEIQRTEQGDSAMYLCASSLDPAYEQYFGPGTRLTVT.